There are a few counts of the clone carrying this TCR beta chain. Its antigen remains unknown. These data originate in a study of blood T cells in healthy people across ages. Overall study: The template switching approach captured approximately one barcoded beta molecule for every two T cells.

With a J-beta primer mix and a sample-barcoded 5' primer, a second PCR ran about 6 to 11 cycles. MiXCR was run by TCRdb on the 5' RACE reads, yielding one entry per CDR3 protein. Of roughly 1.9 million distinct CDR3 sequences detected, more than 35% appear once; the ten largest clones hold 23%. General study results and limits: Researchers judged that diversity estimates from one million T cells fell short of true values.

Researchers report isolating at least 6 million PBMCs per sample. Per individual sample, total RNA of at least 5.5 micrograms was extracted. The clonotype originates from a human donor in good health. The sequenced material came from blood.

CDR3 region: CASRRQGDGSYEQYF. CDR3 nucleotides: TGTGCCAGCAGGCGACAGGGGGATGGGTCCTACGAGCAGTACTTC. The chain couples TRBV6-6 to TRBJ2-7; TRBD1 agrees at 9 bases. The CDR3 is 15 residues long. The V segment lost 6 bases and the J segment 1 base; nucleotides outside the gene matches: 7. Per germline, CDR1 MNHNY and CDR2 SVGAGI (reference sequence).